This record concerns one TCR beta chain sequence. This clone's antigen is unknown. No base quality values were provided; no much bigger clone lies one nucleotide off. The record originates from a study of Tregs in tolerant kidney transplant recipients (dated by TCRdb to the late 2010s). As for the study more broadly: The study used TCRbeta sequencing to identify donor-specific regulatory T cells before combined kidney and bone marrow transplantation, then tracked those cells after transplant.

The time point label, as the study defines it: 6 months after combined kidney and bone marrow transplant. Related donors were used in the transplants with nonmyeloablative bone marrow transplantation, and mixed chimerism was transient in the human trials. Thawed PBMCs were FACS-sorted into unstimulated Tregs (CD4+CD25+CD127-), CD4+ non-Tregs (CD4+CD25-), CD4 cells and CD8 cells. Several combined kidney and bone marrow transplant recipients from the ITN036ST trial were included as patients, and samples were available only from these trial subjects. Healthy control blood was processed to PBMCs by Ficoll density gradient and cryopreserved, and patient PBMCs were collected before and after transplant. Overall study outcomes, separate from this receptor: PCR primers changed over time for some patients, so nucleotide-level comparison across those patients' samples was not possible. Expanding Tregs with activated donor B cells appeared to identify the most biologically relevant and donor-specific TCRbeta repertoire. Because only a small number of patients were included, the study had limitations, and the results will need to be validated in larger populations as well as under other immunosuppression protocols. Although technical replication error seemed to be minimal, the question of biological reproducibility was not addressed directly. In tolerant patients, donor-specific Tregs expanded more than Tregs overall, which suggests antigen-driven rather than nonspecific expansion.

For TCRbeta CDR3 sequencing, genomic DNA from the sorted cells was extracted using the QIAGEN DNeasy Blood and Tissue Kit. Through immunoSEQ, high-throughput TCRbeta CDR3 sequencing was done commercially, including PCR amplification with internal controls and bias correction. The authors processed their data as follows. Unique productive TCRbeta sequences were defined by CDR3 nucleotide sequence where primers matched, and otherwise by CDR3 amino acid sequence together with Vbeta and Jbeta genes. To correct sorting error, sequences shared between sorted populations at a frequency ratio of 2:1 or less were removed; the rest were assigned to the higher population. Donor-reactive sequences were defined as at least 5-fold expanded in CFSE-low cells versus unstimulated cells, with frequency of at least 0.01% in CFSE-low cells. Jensen-Shannon divergence calculated on the top 100 TCRbeta sequences ranked by frequency was used to measure repertoire divergence. For samples with multiple sequencing runs, sorting error was corrected separately for each run before the runs were pooled. In TCRdb, the immuneACCESS table is reduced to in-frame sequences with V and J assigned. These tables do not hold every clone; where another copy was compared, an unresolved V gene accounts for under half, and the others remain unexplained. The DNA gave D and trimming, while V, J and clone size come from that table. Counted in this sample were 20,000 to 25,000 clones; over 70% of them appeared once. In total, the top ten clones hold about a quarter of the sample.

Measured from the cysteine to the phenylalanine, the CDR3 is 15 residues long. The kept DNA is CDR3 alone, 45 bases in frame from the first base. CDR1 and CDR2 are drawn from the germline V gene (reference sequence): SEHNR, FQNEAQ. Trimming leaves V shorter by 3 bases and J shorter by 7 bases, with the junction holding 9 bases beyond the gene matches. The sample here was CD8+ T cells from blood (PBMCs), taken 6 months after the transplant. The source of this sequence is a human patient who received a combined kidney and bone marrow transplant. After a transplant, not all T cells may be the patient's own; some may come from the graft donor. This chain is built from TRBV7-9 and TRBJ2-7; a stretch of 10 junction bases matches TRBD1. The nucleotide sequence reads TGTGCCAGCAGCTTGGACAGGGGGTTTACGTGGGAGCAGTACTTC. This yields the protein CASSLDRGFTWEQYF.